This TCR beta chain was identified in a study of response to subunit inactivated influenza vaccine (dated by TCRdb to the late 2010s). Concerning the study at large: Deep quantitative profiling of the T cell receptor repertoire was used in the study to follow responses to a trivalent subunit inactivated influenza vaccine.

This clonotype appeared a few times. What this receptor recognizes is not known. Base qualities are not provided; no much larger clone lies one nucleotide away. The full study reports these points: The authors suggested that each seasonal influenza vaccination may recruit only a limited number of new T cells.

The CDR3 holds 14 amino acids from the cysteine to the phenylalanine. Only the CDR3 DNA stays, 42 bases, in frame from base 1. Trimming takes 2 bases from V and 4 bases from J, and the germline ends sit 9 bases apart. Looking up the germline V gene (reference sequence) yields CDR1 SGHKS and CDR2 YYEKEE. The library was built by means of RT-PCR. The instrument given in TCRdb is Illumina HiSeq 2500. TCRdb reanalyzed the raw reads on its own, using fastp at Q25 for trimming and MiXCR for clone calling, and kept in-frame beta chains. When rows share a CDR3 protein, they turn into one entry using the most common DNA and genes. For this sample there are 450,000 to 700,000 distinct CDR3 sequences; 12% to 15% appear just once. The top ten hold 11% of the sample.

The sequence was obtained from a man in his fifties who received an inactivated influenza vaccine. Donor details come from another sample of the same person, matched by shared clones. The chain is assembled from TRBV5-5 and TRBJ2-2; the D gene identity is not certain. The input for sequencing was PBMCs from blood, taken approximately 12 days after vaccination. The CDR3 region has the sequence CASSLIDITGELFF. In nucleotide form, the sequence is TGTGCCAGCAGCTTAATTGACATCACCGGGGAGCTGTTTTTT.